This T cell receptor beta chain originates from a study of cytotoxic CD8 clonotypes in ibrutinib-treated CLL. This CDR3 is 15 amino acids long. Germline values: CDR1 GTSNPN, CDR2 SVGIG (reference sequence). Trimming removed 3 bases from V and 1 base from J; junction bases left unmatched: 7. The repertoire was sequenced with immunoSEQ multiplex PCR; TCRdb's copy has only in-frame clones and lacks some. The data contain around 300,000 clones, approximately 80% of them singletons. This specimen consisted of PBMCs, obtained before ibrutinib treatment. The genes are TRBV30 and TRBJ2-5; the match to TRBD1 covers 8 bases. The TCR was taken from a human donor with chronic lymphocytic leukemia. In nucleotides, the CDR3 is TGTGCCTGGAGGGGGGGCAGGGGGCCCCAAGAGACCCAGTACTTC. It is translated as CAWRGGRGPQETQYF.